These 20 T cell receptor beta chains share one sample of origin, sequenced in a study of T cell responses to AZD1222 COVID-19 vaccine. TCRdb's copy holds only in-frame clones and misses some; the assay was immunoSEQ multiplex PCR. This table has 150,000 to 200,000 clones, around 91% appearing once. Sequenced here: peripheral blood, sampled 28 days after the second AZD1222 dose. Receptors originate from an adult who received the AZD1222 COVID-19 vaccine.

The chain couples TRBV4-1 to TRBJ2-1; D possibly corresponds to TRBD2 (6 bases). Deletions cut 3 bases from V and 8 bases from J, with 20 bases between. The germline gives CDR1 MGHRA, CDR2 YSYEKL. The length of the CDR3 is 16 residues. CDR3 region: CASSQVRDSETYEQFF. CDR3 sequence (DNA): TGCGCCAGCAGCCAGGTCCGGGACTCCGAGACCTATGAGCAGTTCTTC.

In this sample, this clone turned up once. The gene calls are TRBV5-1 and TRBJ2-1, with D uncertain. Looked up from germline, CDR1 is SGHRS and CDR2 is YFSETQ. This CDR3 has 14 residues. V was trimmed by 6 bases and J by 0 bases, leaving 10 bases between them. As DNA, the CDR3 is TGCGCCAGCAAGGCCGATAGCTCCTACAATGAGCAGTTCTTC. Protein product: CASKADSSYNEQFF.

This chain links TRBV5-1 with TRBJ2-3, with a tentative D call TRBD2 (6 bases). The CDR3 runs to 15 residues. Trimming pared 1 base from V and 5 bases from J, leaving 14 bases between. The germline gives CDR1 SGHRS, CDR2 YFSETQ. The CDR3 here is CASSLTGVFLDTQYF. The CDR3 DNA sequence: TGCGCCAGCAGCTTGACGGGAGTCTTTTTAGATACGCAGTATTTT.

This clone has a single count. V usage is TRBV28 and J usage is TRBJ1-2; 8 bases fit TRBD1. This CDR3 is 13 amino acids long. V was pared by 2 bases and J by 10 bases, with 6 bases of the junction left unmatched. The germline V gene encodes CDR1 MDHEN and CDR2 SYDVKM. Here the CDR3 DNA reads TGTGCCAGCAGTTTACAGGGGGCCATTGTCTACACCTTC. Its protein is CASSLQGAIVYTF.

The CDR3 spells CASSSNRVHEQYF. The CDR3 coding sequence is TGTGCCAGCAGTTCCAACAGGGTTCACGAGCAGTACTTC. V usage is TRBV27 and J usage is TRBJ2-7; a possible D gene is TRBD1 (6 bases). The CDR3 contains 13 residues. V lost 4 bases and J 5 bases, leaving 12 bases between the germline ends. CDR1 MNHEY and CDR2 SMNVEV come from the germline V gene (reference sequence).

In DNA form, the CDR3 reads TGTGCCAGCAGCCAAGGTTACCGGGATCAGCCCCAGCATTTT. Translating it yields CASSQGYRDQPQHF. The chain is built from TRBV3-1 (or the pseudogene TRBV3-2) and TRBJ1-5; D remains ambiguous. V was cut by 1 base and J by 5 bases, with 9 bases left in between. Germline CDR1 and CDR2: LGHDT and YNNKEL (reference sequence). This CDR3 has 14 residues.

This chain's CDR3 is CASSPGRDQPQHF. The DNA of the CDR3 is TGTGCCAGTAGTCCGGGCCGCGATCAGCCCCAGCATTTT. This rearrangement joins TRBV19 to TRBJ1-5, with D uncertain. This CDR3 is built from 13 residues. Germline V CDR1 and CDR2: LNHDA, SQIVND (reference sequence). Trimming took off 5 bases at V and 5 bases at J, with 10 bases between the two ends. The whole variable domain, remainder taken from reference TRBV19 and TRBJ1-5, is DGGITQSPKYLFRKEGQNVTLSCEQNLNHDAMYWYRQDPGQGLRLIYYSQIVNDFQKGDIAEGYSVSREKKESFPLTVTSAQKNPTAFYLCASSPGRDQPQHFGDGTRLSIL.

The CDR3 region is CAWSERGNSGANVLTF. The DNA for the CDR3 is TGTGCCTGGAGTGAGAGGGGAAACTCTGGGGCCAACGTCCTGACTTTC. V gene TRBV30 combines with J gene TRBJ2-6; D tentatively fits TRBD1 or TRBD2 (5 bases each). The germline CDR1 and CDR2 sequences are GTSNPN and SVGIG (reference sequence). V was cut by 1 base and J by 0 bases, with 10 bases left in between. The CDR3 loop spans 16 amino acids.

The CDR3 is CASSPTGTGFHEQYF. CDR3 DNA sequence: TGTGCCAGCAGCCCCACCGGGACAGGGTTCCACGAGCAGTACTTC. The V call is TRBV3-1 (or the pseudogene TRBV3-2), the J call TRBJ2-7, with 9 nucleotides matching TRBD1. Losses at the gene ends were 4 bases for V and 5 bases for J; bases not matched to a gene: 9. CDR1 is LGHDT and CDR2 is YNNKEL in the germline V gene (reference sequence). The CDR3 extends over 15 amino acids.

Written as DNA, the CDR3 is TGTGCCAGCAGCTACAACCCGGGTTTCTATCAAGGGGAGACCCAGTACTTC. Protein: CASSYNPGFYQGETQYF. The chain is built from TRBV2 and TRBJ2-5; D ambiguous. Germline V CDR1 and CDR2: SNHLY, FYNNEI. Trimming removed 6 bases at V and 5 bases at J, with 25 bases between. The CDR3 has 17 amino acids.

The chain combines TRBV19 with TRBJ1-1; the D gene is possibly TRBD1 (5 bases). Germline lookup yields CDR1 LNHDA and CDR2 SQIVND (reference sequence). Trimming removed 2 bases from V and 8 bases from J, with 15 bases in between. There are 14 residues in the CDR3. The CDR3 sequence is CASSIPDSSQEAFF. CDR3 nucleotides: TGTGCCAGTAGTATACCTGACAGTAGCCAAGAAGCTTTCTTT.

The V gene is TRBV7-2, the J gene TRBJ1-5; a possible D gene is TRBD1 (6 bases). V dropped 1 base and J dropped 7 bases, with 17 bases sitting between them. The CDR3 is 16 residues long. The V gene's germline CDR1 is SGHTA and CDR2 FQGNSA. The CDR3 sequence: CASSLDPPGGGQPQHF. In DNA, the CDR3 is TGTGCCAGCAGCTTAGACCCCCCGGGGGGCGGGCAGCCCCAGCATTTT.

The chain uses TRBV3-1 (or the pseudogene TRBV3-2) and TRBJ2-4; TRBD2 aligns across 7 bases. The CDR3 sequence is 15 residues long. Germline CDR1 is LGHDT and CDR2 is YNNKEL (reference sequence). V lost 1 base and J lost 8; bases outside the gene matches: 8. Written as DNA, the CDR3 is TGTGCCAGCAGCCAAGGGGGCGGGGGAGTGGACATTCAGTACTTC. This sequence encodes CASSQGGGGVDIQYF.

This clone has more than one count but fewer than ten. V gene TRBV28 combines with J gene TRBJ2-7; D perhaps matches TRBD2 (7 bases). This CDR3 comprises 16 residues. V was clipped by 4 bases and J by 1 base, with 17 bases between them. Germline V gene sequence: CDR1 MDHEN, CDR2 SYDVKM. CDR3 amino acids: CASSYQGLQGSYEQYF. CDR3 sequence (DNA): TGTGCCAGCAGTTACCAGGGACTACAGGGATCCTACGAGCAGTACTTC.

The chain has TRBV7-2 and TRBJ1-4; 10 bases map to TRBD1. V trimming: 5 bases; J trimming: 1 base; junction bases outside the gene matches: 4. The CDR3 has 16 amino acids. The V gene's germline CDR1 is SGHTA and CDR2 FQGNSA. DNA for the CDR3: TGTGCCAGCAGCCCTAGGACAGGGGGAACTAATGAAAAACTGTTTTTT. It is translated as CASSPRTGGTNEKLFF. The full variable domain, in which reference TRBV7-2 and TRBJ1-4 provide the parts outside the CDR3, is GAGVSQSPSNKVTEKGKDVELRCDPISGHTALYWYRQSLGQGLEFLIYFQGNSAPDKSGLPSDRFSAERTGGSVSTLTIQRTQQEDSAVYLCASSPRTGGTNEKLFFGSGTQLSVL.

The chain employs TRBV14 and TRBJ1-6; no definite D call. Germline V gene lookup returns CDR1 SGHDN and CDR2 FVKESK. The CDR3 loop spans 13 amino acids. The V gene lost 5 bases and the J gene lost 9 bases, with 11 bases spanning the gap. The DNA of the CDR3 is TGTGCCAGCAGCACGGTTGGAGGTTCACCCCTCCACTTT. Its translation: CASSTVGGSPLHF.

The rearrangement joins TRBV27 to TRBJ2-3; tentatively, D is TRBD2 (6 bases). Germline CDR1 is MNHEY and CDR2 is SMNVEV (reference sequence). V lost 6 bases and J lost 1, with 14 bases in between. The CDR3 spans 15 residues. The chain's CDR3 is CASSLLARGTDTQYF. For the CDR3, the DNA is TGTGCCAGCAGCCTCCTAGCGAGGGGCACAGATACGCAGTATTTT.

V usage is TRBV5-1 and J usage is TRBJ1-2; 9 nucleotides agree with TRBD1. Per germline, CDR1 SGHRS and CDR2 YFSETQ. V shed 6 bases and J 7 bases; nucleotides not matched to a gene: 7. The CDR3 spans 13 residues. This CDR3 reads CASKPGQGSGYTF. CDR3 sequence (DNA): TGCGCCAGCAAACCGGGACAGGGCTCTGGCTACACCTTC.

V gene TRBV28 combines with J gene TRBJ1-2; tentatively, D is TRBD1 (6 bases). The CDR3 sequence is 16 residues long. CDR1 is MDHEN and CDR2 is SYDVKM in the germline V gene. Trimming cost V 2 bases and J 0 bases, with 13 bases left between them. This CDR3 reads CASSLQGRLTNYGYTF. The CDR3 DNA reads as TGTGCCAGCAGTTTACAGGGGCGCCTTACTAACTATGGCTACACCTTC.

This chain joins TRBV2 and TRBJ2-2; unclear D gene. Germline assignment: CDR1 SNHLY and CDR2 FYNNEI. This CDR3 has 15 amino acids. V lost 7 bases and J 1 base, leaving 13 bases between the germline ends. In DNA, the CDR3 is TGTGCCAGCACGGGTCGGGCGAAGAACACCGGGGAGCTGTTTTTT. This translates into CASTGRAKNTGELFF.